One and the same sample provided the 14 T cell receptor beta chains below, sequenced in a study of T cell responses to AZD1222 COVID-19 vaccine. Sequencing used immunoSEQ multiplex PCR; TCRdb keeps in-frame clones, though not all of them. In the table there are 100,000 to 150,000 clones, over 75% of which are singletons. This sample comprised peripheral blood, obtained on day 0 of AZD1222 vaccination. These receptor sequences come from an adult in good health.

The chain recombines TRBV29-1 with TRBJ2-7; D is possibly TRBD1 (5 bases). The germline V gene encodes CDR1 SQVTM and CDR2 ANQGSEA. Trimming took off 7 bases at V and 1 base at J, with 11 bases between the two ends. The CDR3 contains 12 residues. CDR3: CSARVESYEQYF. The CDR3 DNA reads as TGCAGCGCCAGGGTAGAGTCCTACGAGCAGTACTTC.

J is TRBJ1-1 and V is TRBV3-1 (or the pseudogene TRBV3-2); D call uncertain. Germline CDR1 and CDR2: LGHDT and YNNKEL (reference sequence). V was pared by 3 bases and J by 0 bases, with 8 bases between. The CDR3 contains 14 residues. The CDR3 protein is CASSQRGMNTEAFF. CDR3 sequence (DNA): TGTGCCAGCAGCCAGCGGGGAATGAACACTGAAGCTTTCTTT.

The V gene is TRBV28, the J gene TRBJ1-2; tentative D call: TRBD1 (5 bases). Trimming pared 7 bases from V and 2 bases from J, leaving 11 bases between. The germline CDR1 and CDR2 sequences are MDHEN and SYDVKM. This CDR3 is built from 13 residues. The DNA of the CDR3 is TGTGCCAGCACTTTCAGGGCCAACTATGGCTACACCTTC. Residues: CASTFRANYGYTF.

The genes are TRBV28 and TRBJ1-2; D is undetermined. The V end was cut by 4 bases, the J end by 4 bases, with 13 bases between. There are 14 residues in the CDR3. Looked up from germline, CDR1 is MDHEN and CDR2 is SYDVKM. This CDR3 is CASSSYSGFYGYTF. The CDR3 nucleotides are TGTGCCAGCAGTTCCTACTCAGGATTCTATGGCTACACCTTC.

The CDR3 loop reads CASSTPGQPQYF. CDR3 DNA sequence: TGTGCCAGTTCTACCCCAGGCCAACCCCAGTACTTC. The gene calls are TRBV28 and TRBJ2-5; no clear D. Looked up from germline, CDR1 is MDHEN and CDR2 is SYDVKM. Deletions cut 9 bases from V and 9 bases from J, with 17 bases between. This CDR3 spans 12 amino acids. The variable domain in full, with the rest retrieved from reference TRBV28 and TRBJ2-5, is DVKVTQSSRYLVKRTGEKVFLECVQDMDHENMFWYRQDPGLGLRLIYFSYDVKMKEKGDIPEGYSVSREKKERFSLILESASTNQTSMYLCASSTPGQPQYFGPGTRLLVL.

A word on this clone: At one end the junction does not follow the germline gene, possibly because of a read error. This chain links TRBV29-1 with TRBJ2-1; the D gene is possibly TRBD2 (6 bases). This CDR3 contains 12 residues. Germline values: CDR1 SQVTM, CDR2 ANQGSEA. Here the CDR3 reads CSGLLSYNEQFF. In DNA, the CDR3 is TGTAGCGGTCTTCTTTCCTACAATGAGCAGTTCTTC.

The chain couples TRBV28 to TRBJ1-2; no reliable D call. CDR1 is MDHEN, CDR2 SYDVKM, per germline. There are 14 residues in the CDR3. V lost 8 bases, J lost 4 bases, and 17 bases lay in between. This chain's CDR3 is CASCPAGLLYGYTF. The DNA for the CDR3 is TGTGCCAGCTGCCCCGCGGGCCTCCTCTATGGCTACACCTTC.

The CDR3 coding sequence is TGTGCCAGCAGCTCGGAGACAGGGAAGACCACTGAAGCTTTCTTT. It codes for CASSSETGKTTEAFF. This sequence joins TRBV7-6 and TRBJ1-1; 7 bases are shared with TRBD1. Trimming at V came to 4 bases and at J to 4 bases, leaving 9 bases not matched to a gene. This CDR3 comprises 15 residues. Germline values: CDR1 SGHVS, CDR2 FNYEAQ.

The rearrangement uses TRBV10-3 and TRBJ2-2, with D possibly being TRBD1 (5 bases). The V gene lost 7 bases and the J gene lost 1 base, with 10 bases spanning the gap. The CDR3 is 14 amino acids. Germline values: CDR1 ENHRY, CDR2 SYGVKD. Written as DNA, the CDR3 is TGTGCCATCAAACAGGACGGGAACACCGGGGAGCTGTTTTTT. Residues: CAIKQDGNTGELFF.

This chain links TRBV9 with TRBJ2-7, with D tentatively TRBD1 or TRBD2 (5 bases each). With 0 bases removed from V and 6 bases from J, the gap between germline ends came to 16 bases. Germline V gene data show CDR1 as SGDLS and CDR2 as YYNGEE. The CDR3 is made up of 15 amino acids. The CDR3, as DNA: TGTGCCAGCAGCGTAGAAGGGTCAACGAGGGGCGAGCAGTACTTC. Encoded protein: CASSVEGSTRGEQYF.

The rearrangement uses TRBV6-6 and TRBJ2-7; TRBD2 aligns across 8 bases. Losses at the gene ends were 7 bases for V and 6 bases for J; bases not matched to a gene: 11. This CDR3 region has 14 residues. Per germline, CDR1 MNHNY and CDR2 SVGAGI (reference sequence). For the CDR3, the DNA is TGTGCCAGCACTCATCCCGGGGGGGCTAGCGAGCAGTACTTC. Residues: CASTHPGGASEQYF.

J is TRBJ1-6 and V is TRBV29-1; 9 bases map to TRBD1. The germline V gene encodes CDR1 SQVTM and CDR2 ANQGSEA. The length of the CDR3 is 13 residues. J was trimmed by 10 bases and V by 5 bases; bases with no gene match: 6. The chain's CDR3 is CSVLTGGDSPLHF. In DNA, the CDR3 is TGCAGCGTTCTTACAGGGGGCGACTCACCCCTCCACTTT.

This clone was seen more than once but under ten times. The CDR3 region has the DNA TGTGCCAGCAGTTTATCGACAGGGACTGAAGCTTTCTTT. This gives the protein CASSLSTGTEAFF. V and J are TRBV27 and TRBJ1-1; 7 nucleotides line up with TRBD1. V was pared by 0 bases and J by 5 bases, with 0 bases of the junction left unmatched. The CDR3 totals 13 residues. The germline V gene has CDR1 MNHEY and CDR2 SMNVEV (reference sequence).

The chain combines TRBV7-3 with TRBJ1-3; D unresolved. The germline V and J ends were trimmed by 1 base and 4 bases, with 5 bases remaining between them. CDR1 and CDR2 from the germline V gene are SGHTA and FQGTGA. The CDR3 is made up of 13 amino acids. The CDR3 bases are TGTGCCAGCAGCTTAAATACGGGAAACACCATATATTTT. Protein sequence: CASSLNTGNTIYF. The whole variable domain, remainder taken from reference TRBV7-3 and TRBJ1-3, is GAGVSQTPSNKVTEKGKYVELRCDPISGHTALYWYRQSLGQGPEFLIYFQGTGAADDSGLPNDRFFAVRPEGSVSTLKIQRTERGDSAVYLCASSLNTGNTIYFGEGSWLTVV.